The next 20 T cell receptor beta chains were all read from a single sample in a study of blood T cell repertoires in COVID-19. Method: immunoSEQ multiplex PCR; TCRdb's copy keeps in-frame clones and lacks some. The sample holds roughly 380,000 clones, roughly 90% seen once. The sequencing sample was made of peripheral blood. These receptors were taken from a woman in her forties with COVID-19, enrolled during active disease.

CDR3 region: CAWNINSPLHF. For the CDR3, the DNA is TGTGCCTGGAACATCAATTCACCCCTCCACTTT. The gene calls are TRBV30 and TRBJ1-6; D is uncertain. Germline-derived CDR1 and CDR2 are GTSNPN and SVGIG (reference sequence). The CDR3 runs to 11 residues. Trimming shortened V by 4 bases and J by 7 bases, and 5 bases separated the two germline ends.

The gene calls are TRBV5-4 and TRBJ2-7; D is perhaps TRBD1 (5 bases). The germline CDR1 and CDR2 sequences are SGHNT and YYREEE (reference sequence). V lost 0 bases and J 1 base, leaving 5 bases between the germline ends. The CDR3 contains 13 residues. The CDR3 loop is CASSLGQSYEQYF. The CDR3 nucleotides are TGTGCCAGCAGCTTGGGACAGTCCTACGAGCAGTACTTC.

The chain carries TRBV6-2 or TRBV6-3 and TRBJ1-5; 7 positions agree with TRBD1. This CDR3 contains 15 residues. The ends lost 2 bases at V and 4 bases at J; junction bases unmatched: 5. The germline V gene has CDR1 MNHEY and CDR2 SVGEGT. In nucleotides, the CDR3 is TGTGCCAGCAGTTACCTTGGGACAGCAAATCAGCCCCAGCATTTT. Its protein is CASSYLGTANQPQHF.

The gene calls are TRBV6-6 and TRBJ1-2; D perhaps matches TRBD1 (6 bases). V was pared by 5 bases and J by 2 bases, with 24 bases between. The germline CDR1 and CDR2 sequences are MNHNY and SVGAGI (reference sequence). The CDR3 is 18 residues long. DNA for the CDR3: TGTGCCAGCAGTCACGGGGCCAGGGGCTCCCCAGGAAACTATGGCTACACCTTC. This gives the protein CASSHGARGSPGNYGYTF.

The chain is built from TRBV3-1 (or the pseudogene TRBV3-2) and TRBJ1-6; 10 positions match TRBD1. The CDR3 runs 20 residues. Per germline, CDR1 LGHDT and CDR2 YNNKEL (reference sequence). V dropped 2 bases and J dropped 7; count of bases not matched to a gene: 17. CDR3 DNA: TGTGCCAGCAGCCAACCAACCGACAGGGGGCGGGGGACCACCAATTCACCCCTCCACTTT. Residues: CASSQPTDRGRGTTNSPLHF.

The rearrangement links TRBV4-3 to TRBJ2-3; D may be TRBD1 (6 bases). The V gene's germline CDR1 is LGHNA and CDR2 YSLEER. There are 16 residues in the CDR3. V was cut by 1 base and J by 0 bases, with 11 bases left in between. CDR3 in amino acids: CASSQGPGQSTDTQYF. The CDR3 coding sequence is TGCGCCAGCAGCCAAGGGCCCGGACAGAGCACAGATACGCAGTATTTT.

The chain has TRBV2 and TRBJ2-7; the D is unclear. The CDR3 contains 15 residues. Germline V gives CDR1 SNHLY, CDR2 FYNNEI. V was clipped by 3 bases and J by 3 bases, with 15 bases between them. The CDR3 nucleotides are TGTGCCAGCAGTGATTTTGCCGATCCGGGCTACGAGCAGTACTTC. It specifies CASSDFADPGYEQYF.

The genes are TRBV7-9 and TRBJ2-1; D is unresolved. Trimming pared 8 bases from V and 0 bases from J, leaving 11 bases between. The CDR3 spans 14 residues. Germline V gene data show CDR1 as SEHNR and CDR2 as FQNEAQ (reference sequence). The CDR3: CASLPGGSYNEQFF. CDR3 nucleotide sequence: TGTGCCAGCCTACCCGGCGGCTCCTACAATGAGCAGTTCTTC.

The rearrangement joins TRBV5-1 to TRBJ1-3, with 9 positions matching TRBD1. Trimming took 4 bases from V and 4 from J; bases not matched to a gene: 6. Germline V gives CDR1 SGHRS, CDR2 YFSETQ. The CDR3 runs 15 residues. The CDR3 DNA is TGCGCCAGCAGCGTACAGGGGGCTGACGGAAACACCATATATTTT. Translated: CASSVQGADGNTIYF.

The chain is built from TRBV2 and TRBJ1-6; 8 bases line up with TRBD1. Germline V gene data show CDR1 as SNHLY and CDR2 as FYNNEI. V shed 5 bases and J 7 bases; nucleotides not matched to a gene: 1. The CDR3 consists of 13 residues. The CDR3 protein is CASSTGGNSPLHF. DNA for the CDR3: TGTGCCAGCAGTACAGGGGGGAATTCACCCCTCCACTTT.

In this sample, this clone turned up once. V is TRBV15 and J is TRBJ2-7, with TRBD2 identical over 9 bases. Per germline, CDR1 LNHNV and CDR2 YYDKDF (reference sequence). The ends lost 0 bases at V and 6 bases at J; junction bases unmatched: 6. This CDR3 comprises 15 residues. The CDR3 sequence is CATSRDEGLALEQYF. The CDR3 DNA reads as TGTGCCACCAGCAGAGATGAAGGACTAGCGCTCGAGCAGTACTTC. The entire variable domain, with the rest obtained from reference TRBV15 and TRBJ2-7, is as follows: DAMVIQNPRYQVTQFGKPVTLSCSQTLNHNVMYWYQQKSSQAPKLLFHYYDKDFNNEADTPDNFQSRRPNTSFCFLDIRSPGLGDTAMYLCATSRDEGLALEQYFGPGTRLTVT.

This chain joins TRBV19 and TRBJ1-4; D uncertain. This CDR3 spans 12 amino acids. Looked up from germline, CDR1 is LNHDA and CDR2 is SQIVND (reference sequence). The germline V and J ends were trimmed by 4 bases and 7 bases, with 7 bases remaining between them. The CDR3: CASSNRGEKLFF. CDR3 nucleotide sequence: TGTGCCAGTAGTAACCGGGGTGAAAAACTGTTTTTT.

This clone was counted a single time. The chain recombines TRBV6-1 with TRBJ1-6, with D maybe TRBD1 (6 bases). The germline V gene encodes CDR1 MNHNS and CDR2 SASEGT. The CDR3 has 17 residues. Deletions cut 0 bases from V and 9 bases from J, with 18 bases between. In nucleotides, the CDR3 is TGTGCCAGCAGTGAAGCGTGGGGTGGCAGGGGTGCTTCACCCCTCCACTTT. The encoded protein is CASSEAWGGRGASPLHF.

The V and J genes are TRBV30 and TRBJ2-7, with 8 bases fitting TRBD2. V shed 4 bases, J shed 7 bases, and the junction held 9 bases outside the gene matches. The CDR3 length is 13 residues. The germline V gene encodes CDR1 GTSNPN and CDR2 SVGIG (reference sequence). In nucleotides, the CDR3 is TGTGCCTGGAACCCCGGGAGGGCCTGGGAGCAGTACTTC. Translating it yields CAWNPGRAWEQYF.

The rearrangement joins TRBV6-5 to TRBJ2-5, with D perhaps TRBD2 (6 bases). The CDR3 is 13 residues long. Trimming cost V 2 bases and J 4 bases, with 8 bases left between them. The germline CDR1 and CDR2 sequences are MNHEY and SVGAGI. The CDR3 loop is CASSYVEGETQYF. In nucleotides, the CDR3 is TGTGCCAGCAGTTACGTGGAGGGAGAGACCCAGTACTTC.

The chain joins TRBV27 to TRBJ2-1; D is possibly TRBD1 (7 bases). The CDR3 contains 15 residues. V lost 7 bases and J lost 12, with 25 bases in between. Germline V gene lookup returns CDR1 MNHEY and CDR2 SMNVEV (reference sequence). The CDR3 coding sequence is TGTGCCAGCAACTCCCCAGGGGGGCCCCAAAGATCGCAGTTCTTC. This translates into CASNSPGGPQRSQFF.

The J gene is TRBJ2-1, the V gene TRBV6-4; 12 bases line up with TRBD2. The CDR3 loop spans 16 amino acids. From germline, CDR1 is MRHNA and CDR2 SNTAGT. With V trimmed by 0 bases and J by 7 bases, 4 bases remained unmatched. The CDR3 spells CASSDSRLAGANEQFF. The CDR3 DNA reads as TGTGCCAGCAGTGACTCCAGACTAGCGGGAGCAAATGAGCAGTTCTTC.

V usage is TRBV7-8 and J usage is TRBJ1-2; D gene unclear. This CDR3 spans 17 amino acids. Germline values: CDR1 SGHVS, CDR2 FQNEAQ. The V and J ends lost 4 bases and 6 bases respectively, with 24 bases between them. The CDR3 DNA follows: TGTGCCAGCAGCTCACCTCGGGTATCCCCTGGGTTTCATGGCTACACCTTC. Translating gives CASSSPRVSPGFHGYTF.

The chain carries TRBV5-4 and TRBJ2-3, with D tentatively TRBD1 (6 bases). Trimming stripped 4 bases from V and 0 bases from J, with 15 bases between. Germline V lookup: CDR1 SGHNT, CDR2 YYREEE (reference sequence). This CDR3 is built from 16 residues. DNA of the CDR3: TGTGCCAGCAGCCCCCCGGATCAGGGGAGCACAGATACGCAGTATTTT. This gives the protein CASSPPDQGSTDTQYF.

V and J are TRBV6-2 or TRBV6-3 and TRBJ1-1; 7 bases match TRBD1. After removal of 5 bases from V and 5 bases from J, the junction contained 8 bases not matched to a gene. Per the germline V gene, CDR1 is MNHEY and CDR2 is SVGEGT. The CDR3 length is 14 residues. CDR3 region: CASSRWDSITEAFF. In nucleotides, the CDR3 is TGTGCCAGCAGTAGATGGGACAGCATAACTGAAGCTTTCTTT.